The clone carrying this TCR beta chain was counted only a few times. TCRdb's table, derived via immunoSEQ multiplex PCR, lists solely in-frame clones and lacks some. This table holds under 80,000 clones, around 95% found once. The record originates from a study of control samples from healthy donors and cancer patients. The sequenced material came from blood. The clonotype was recovered from a woman aged 35 to 49 in good health.

CDR3 region: CATRGGDNQPQHF. The CDR3 nucleotides read TGTGCCACTAGGGGGGGCGACAATCAGCCCCAGCATTTT. The chain recombines TRBV24-1 with TRBJ1-5; D may be TRBD1 (6 bases). CDR3 length: 13 residues. V gave up 10 bases and J gave up 3 bases, with 12 bases separating them. CDR1 and CDR2 from the germline V gene are KGHDR and SFDVKD.